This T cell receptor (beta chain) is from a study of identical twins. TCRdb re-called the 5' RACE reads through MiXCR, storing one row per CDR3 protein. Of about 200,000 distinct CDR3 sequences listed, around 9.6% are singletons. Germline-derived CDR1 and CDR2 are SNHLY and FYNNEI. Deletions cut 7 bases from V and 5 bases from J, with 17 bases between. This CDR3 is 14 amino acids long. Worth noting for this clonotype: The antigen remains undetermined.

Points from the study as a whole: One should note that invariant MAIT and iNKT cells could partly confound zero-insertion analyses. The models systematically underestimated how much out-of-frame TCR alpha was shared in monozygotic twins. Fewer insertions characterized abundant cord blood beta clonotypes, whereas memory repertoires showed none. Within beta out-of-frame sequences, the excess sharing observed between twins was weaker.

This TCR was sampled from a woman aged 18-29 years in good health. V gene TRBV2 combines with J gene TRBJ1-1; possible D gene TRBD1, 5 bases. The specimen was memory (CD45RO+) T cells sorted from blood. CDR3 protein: CASMGGTGRTEAFF. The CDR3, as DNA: TGTGCCAGCATGGGGGGGACGGGGAGGACTGAAGCTTTCTTT.